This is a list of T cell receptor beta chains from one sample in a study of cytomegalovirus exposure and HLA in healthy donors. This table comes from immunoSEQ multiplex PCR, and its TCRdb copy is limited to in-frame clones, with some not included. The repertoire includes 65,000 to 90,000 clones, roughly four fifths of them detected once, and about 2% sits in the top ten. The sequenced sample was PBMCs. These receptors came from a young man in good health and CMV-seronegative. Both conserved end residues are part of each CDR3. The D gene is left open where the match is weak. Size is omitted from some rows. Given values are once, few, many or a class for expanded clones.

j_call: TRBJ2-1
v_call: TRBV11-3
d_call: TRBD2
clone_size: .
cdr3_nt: TGTGCCAGCAGCTCGAGCGGGAGTTCTGAGCAGTTCTTC
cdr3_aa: CASSSSGSSEQFF

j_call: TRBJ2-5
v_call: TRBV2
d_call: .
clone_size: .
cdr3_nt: TGTGCCAGCAGCCCGGGACAGATAATTCCGGGGGCCCAGTACTTC
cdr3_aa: CASSPGQIIPGAQYF

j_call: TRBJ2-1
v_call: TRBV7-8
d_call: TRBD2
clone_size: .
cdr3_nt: TGTGCCAGCAGCCCCAGGACTAGCGGGAGCTACAATGAGCAGTTCTTC
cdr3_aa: CASSPRTSGSYNEQFF

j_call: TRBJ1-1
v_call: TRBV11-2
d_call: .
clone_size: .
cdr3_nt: TGTGCCAGCAGCTTAGGGGCCCCAGGAGCTTTCTTT
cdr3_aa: CASSLGAPGAFF

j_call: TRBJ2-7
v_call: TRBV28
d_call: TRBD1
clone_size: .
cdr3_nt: TGTGCCAGCAGTTTAAATCAGTGGGACAGCTCCTACGAGCAGTACTTC
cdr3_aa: CASSLNQWDSSYEQYF

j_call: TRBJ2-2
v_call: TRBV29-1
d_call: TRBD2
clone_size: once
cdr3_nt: TGCAGCGTTGAACTTCTAGCGGGAGGGATCGGGGAGCTGTTTTTT
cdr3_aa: CSVELLAGGIGELFF

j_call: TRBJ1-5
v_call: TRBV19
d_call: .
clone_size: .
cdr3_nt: TGTGCCAGTAGGAACGGGAATCAGCCCCAGCATTTT
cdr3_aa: CASRNGNQPQHF

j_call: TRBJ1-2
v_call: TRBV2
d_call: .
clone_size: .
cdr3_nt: TGTGCCAGCAGTCTTAAGAGAGCTAACTATGGCTACACCTTC
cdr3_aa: CASSLKRANYGYTF

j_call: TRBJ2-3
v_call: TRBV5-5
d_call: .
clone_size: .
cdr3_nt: TGTGCCAGCAGCCGAGTCACAGATACGCAGTATTTT
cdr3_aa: CASSRVTDTQYF

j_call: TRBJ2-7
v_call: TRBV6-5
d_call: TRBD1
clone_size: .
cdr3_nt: TGTGCCAGCATAAAGGACAGGGGCAGGGAGCAGTACTTC
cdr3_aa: CASIKDRGREQYF

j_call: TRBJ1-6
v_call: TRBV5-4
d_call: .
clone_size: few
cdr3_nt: TGTGCCAGCAGCTTGTTGAGTTCACCCCTCCACTTT
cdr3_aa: CASSLLSSPLHF

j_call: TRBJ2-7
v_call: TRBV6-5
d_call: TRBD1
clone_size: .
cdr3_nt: TGTGCCAGCAGGAAAAGGCCGGGACAGGCGTACGAGCAGTACTTC
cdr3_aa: CASRKRPGQAYEQYF

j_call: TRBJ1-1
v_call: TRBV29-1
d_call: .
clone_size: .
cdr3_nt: TGCAGCGTTGGGGACATTTGGACTGAAGCTTTCTTT
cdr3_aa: CSVGDIWTEAFF

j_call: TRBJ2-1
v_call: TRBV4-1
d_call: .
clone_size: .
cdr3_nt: TGCGCCAGCAGCCATCCAGCGGCCTCCTACAATGAGCAGTTCTTC
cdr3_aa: CASSHPAASYNEQFF

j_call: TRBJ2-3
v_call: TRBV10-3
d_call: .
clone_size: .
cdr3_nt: TGTGCCATCAGGGGGGGTCGAGTGTTTAGCACAGATACGCAGTATTTT
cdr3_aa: CAIRGGRVFSTDTQYF

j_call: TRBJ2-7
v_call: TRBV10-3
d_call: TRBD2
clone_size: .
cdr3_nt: TGTGCCATCAGAGAGAGCAGACTGGGACTAGCCAATTACGAGCAGTACTTC
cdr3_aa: CAIRESRLGLANYEQYF

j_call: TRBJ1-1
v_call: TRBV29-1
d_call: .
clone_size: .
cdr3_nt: TGCAGCGTTGGCCACTACACTGAAGCTTTCTTT
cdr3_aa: CSVGHYTEAFF

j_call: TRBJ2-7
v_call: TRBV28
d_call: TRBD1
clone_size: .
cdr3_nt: TGTGCCAGCAGCCCCGGGACAGAGGTAACGCAGTACTTC
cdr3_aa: CASSPGTEVTQYF

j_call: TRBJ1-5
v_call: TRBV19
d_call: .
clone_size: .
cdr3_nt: TGTGCCAGTAGCCCCGCCGGGAGCAATCAGCCCCAGCATTTT
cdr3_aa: CASSPAGSNQPQHF

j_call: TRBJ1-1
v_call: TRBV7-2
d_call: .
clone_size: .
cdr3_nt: TGTGCCAGCAGTCTGAGAACGGAGACTGAAGCTTTCTTT
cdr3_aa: CASSLRTETEAFF

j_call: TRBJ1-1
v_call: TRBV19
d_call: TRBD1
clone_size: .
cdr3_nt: TGTGCCAGTAGTGACAGGGTGCCCACTGAAGCTTTCTTT
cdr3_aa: CASSDRVPTEAFF

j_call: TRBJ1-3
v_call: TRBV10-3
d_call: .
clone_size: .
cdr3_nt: TGTGCCATCAGGGCAGCTGGAAACACCATATATTTT
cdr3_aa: CAIRAAGNTIYF

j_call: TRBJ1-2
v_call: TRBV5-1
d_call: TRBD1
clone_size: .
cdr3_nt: TGCGCCAGCAGCTTGCAACAGACAGGGAACTATGGCTACACCTTC
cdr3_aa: CASSLQQTGNYGYTF

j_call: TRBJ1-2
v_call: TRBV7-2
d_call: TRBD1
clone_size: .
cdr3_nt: TGTGCCAGCAGTTTTAAGACAGGGGAAGGCTACACCTTC
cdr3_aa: CASSFKTGEGYTF

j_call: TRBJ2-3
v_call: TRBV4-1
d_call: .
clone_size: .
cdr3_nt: TGCGCCAGCAGCTTGGGGGGATTAGAGACGCAGTATTTT
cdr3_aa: CASSLGGLETQYF

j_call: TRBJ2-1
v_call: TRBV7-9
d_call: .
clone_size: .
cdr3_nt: TGTGCCAGCAGCCCGTCGGCCACTGAGACGGGGGACTCCTACAATGAGCAGTTCTTC
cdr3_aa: CASSPSATETGDSYNEQFF

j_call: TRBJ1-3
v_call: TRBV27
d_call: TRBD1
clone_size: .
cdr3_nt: TGTGCCAGCAGTCCTCGGACAGGGGGCATTTCAGGAAACACCATATATTTT
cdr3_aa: CASSPRTGGISGNTIYF

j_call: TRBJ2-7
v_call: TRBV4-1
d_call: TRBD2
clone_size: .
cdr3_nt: TGCGCCAGCAGCCAAGGCGGGACTAGCGGTTCAATGGAGCAGTACTTC
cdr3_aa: CASSQGGTSGSMEQYF

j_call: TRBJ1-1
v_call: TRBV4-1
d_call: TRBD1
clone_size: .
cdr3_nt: TGCGCCAGCAGCCAATTAGACAGGGGTCCGGGGGGCACTGAAGCTTTCTTT
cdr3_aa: CASSQLDRGPGGTEAFF

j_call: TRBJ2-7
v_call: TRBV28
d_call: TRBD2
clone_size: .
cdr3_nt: TGTGCCAGCACTTCGGTTGCGCCGGGACTAGCGGGGGGTTACTACGAGCAGTACTTC
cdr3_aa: CASTSVAPGLAGGYYEQYF

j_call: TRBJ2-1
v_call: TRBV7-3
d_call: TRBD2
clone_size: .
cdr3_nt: TGTGCCAGCAGCCCCCTCACCGGGGGGACTAGCGGAATTAGGGACACCTACAATGAGCAGTTCTTC
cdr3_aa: CASSPLTGGTSGIRDTYNEQFF

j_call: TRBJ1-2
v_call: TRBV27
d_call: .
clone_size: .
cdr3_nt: TGTGCCAGCCTCTCGGGTTATGGCTACACCTTC
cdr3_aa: CASLSGYGYTF

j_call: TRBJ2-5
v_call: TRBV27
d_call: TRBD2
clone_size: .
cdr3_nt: TGTGCCAGCAGTTTAGTCTTCGGGACTAGTCAAGAGACCCAGTACTTC
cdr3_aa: CASSLVFGTSQETQYF

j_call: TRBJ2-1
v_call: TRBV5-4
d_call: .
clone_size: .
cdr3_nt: TGTGCCAGCAGCTTGGCTGGGCTATTCTCTGAGCAGTTCTTC
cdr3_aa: CASSLAGLFSEQFF

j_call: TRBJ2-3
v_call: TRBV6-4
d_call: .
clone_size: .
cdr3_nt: TGTGCCAGCAGCCGCGTGGGCACAGATACGCAGTATTTT
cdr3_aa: CASSRVGTDTQYF

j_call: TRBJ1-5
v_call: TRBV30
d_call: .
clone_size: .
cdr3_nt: TGTGCCTGGAGAGGAGGGGACAATCAGCCCCAGCATTTT
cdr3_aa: CAWRGGDNQPQHF

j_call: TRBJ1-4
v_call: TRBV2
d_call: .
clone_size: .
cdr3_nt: TGTGCCAGCTTTGGGACACAAGTCCATGAAAAACTGTTTTTT
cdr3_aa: CASFGTQVHEKLFF